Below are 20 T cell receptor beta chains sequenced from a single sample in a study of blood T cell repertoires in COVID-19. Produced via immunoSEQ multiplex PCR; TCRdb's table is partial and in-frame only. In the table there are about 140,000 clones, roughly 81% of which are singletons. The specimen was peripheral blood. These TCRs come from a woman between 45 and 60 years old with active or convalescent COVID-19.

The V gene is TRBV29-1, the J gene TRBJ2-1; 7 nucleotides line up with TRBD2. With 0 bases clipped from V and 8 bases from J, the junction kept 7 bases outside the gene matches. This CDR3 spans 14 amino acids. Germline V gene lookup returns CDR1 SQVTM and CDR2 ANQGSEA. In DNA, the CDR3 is TGCAGCGTTGAAGAGGCTAGCGGTCAGGATGAGCAGTTCTTC. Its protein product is CSVEEASGQDEQFF.

CDR3 in amino acids: CASSYSTGEAFF. As DNA, the CDR3 is TGTGCCAGCAGCTATTCGACAGGGGAGGCTTTCTTT. V and J are TRBV7-2 and TRBJ1-1, with 8 bases aligning to TRBD1. CDR3 length equals 12 residues. V trimming: 4 bases; J trimming: 11 bases; junction bases outside the gene matches: 6. Germline assignment: CDR1 SGHTA and CDR2 FQGNSA.

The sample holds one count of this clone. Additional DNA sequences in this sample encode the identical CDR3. CDR3 protein: CASSISRNTGELFF. The CDR3 DNA sequence: TGTGCCAGTAGTATAAGTAGGAACACCGGGGAGCTGTTTTTT. The gene calls are TRBV19 and TRBJ2-2; D is ambiguous. V was cut by 2 bases and J by 1 base, with 5 bases left in between. The CDR3 loop spans 14 amino acids. CDR1 and CDR2 from the germline V gene are LNHDA and SQIVND (reference sequence).

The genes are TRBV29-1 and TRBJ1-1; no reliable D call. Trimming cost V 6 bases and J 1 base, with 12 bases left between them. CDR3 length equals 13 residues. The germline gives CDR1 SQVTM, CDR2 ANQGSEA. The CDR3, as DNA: TGCAGCGTCCACACCAGTCCGAACACTGAAGCTTTCTTT. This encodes CSVHTSPNTEAFF.

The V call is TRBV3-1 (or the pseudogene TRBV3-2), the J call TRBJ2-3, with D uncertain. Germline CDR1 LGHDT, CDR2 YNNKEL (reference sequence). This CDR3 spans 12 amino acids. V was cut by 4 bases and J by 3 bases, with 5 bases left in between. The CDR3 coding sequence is TGTGCCAGCAGCCTGAGTACAGATACGCAGTATTTT. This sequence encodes CASSLSTDTQYF.

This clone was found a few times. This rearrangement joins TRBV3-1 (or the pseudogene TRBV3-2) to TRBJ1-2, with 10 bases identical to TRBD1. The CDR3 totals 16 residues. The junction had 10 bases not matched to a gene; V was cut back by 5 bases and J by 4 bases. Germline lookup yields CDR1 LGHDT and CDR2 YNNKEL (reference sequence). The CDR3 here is CASSTRRQGAGYGYTF. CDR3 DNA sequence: TGTGCCAGCAGCACCCGAAGACAGGGGGCGGGCTATGGCTACACCTTC.

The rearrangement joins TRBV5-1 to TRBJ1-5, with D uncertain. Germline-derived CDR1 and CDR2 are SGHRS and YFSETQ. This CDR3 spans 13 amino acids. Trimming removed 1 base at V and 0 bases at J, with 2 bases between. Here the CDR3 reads CASSLLSNQPQHF. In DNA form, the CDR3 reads TGCGCCAGCAGCTTGCTTAGCAATCAGCCCCAGCATTTT.

The CDR3 reads CAISKTTGASGNTIYF. The CDR3, as DNA: TGTGCCATCAGTAAGACCACAGGGGCCTCTGGAAACACCATATATTTT. The rearrangement uses TRBV10-3 and TRBJ1-3, with 7 bases lining up with TRBD1. Germline CDR1 and CDR2: ENHRY and SYGVKD. The CDR3 is made up of 16 amino acids. The V segment lost 5 bases and the J segment 0 bases; nucleotides outside the gene matches: 7.

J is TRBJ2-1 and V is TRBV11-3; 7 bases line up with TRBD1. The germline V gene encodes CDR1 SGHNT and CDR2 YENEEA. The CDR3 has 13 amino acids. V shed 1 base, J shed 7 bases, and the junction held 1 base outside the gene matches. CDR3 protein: CASSLGDSNEQFF. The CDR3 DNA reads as TGTGCCAGCAGCTTAGGGGACAGTAATGAGCAGTTCTTC.

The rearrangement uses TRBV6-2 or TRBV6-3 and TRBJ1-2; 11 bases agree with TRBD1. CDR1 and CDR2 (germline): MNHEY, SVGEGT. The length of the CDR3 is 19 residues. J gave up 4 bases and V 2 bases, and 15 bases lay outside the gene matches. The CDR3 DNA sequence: TGTGCCAGCAGTTACGACCCTCGGACAGGGGGCGGTTCCGTCTATGGCTACACCTTC. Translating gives CASSYDPRTGGGSVYGYTF.

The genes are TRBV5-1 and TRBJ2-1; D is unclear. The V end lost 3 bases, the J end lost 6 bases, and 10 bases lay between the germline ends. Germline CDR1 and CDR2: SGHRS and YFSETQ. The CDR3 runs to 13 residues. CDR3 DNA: TGCGCCAGCAGCTCAGTGACTTCCAATGAGCAGTTCTTC. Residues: CASSSVTSNEQFF.

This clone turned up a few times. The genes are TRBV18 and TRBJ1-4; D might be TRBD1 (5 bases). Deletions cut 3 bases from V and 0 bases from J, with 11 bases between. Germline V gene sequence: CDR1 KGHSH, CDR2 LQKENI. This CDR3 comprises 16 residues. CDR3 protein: CASSPRQSATNEKLFF. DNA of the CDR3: TGTGCCAGCTCACCTAGACAGTCTGCAACTAATGAAAAACTGTTTTTT.

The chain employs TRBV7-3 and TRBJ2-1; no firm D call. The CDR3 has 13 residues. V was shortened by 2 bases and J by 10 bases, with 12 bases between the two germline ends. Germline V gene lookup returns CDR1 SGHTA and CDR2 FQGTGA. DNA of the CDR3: TGTGCCAGCAGCTTAGCTGTTGCGGCCGAGCAGTTCTTC. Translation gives CASSLAVAAEQFF. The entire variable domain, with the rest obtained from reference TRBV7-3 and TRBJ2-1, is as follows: GAGVSQTPSNKVTEKGKYVELRCDPISGHTALYWYRQSLGQGPEFLIYFQGTGAADDSGLPNDRFFAVRPEGSVSTLKIQRTERGDSAVYLCASSLAVAAEQFFGPGTRLTVL.

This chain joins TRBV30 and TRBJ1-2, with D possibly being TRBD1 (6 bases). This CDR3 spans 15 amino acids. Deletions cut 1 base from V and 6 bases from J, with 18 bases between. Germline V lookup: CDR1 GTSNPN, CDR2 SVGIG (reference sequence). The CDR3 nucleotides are TGTGCCTGGAGTGGCGGAGGCAGGGGAATGGATGGCTACACCTTC. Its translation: CAWSGGGRGMDGYTF.

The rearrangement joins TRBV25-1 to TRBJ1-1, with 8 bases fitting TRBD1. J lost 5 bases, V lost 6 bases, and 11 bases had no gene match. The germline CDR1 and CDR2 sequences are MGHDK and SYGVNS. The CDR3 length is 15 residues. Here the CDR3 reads CASRGRTGRWTEAFF. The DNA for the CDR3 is TGTGCCAGCAGGGGTCGGACAGGGAGGTGGACTGAAGCTTTCTTT.

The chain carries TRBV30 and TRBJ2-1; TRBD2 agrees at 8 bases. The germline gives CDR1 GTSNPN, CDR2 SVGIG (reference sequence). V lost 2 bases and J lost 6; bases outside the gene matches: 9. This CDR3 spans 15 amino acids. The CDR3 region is CAWSTRVAGTNEQFF. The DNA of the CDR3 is TGTGCCTGGAGTACACGGGTAGCGGGGACCAATGAGCAGTTCTTC.

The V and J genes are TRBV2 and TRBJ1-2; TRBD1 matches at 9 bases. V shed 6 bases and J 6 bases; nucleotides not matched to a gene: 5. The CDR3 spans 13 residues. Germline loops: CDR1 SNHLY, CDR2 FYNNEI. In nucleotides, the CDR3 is TGTGCCAGCAGCGGGACAGGGTTGGATGGCTACACCTTC. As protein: CASSGTGLDGYTF.

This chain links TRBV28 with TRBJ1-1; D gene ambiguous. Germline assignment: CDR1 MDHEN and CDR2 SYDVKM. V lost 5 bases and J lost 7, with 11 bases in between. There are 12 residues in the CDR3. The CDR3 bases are TGTGCCAGCAGTGAACAGAAGTTTGAAGCTTTCTTT. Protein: CASSEQKFEAFF.

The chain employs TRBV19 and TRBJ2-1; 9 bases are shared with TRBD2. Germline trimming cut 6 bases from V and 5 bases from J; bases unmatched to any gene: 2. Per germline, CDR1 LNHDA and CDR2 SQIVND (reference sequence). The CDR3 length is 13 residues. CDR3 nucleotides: TGTGCCAGTAGGAGACTAGCGGACAATGAGCAGTTCTTC. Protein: CASRRLADNEQFF.

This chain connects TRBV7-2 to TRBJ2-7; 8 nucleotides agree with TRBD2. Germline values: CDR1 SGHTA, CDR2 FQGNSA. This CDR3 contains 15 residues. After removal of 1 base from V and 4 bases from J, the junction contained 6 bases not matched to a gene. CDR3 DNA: TGTGCCAGCAGCTTAGTGGGCGGGAGGTGGTACGAGCAGTACTTC. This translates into CASSLVGGRWYEQYF.